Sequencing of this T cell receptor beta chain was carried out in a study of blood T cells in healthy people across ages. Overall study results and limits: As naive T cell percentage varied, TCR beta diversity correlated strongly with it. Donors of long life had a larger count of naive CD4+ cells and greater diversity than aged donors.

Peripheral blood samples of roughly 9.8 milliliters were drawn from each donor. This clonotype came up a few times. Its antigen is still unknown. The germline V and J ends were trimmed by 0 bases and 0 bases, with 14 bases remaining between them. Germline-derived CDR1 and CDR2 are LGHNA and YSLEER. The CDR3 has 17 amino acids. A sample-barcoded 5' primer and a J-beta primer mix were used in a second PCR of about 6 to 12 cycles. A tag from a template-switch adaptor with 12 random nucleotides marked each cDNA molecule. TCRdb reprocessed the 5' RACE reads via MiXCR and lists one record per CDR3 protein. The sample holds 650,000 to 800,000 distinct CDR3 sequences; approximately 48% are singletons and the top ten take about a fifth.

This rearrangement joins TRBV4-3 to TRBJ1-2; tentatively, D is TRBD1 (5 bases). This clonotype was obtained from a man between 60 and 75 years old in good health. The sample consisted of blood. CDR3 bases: TGCGCCAGCAGCCAAGATCTGGGGGTCCCCTCTAACTATGGCTACACCTTC. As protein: CASSQDLGVPSNYGYTF.